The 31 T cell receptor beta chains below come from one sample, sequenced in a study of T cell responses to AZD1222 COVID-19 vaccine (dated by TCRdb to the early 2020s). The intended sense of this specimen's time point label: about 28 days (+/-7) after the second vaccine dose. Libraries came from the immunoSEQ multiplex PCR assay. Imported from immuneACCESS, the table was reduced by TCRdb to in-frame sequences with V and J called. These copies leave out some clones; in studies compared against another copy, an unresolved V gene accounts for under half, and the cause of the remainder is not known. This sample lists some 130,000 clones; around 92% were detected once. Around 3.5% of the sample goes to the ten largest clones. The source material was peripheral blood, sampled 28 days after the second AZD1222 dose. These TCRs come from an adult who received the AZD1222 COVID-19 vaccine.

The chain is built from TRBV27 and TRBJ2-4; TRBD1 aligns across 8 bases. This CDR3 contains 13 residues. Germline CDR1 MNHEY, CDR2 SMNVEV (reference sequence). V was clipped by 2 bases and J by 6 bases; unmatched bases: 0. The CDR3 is CASSLDRGNIQYF. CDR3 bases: TGTGCCAGCAGTTTAGACAGGGGAAACATTCAGTACTTC.

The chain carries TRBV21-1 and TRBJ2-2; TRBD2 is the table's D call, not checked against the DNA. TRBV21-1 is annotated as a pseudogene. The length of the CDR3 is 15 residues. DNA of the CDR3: TGTGCCAGCAGTAGCGGTCCCTCGAGCACCGGGGAGCTGTTTTTT. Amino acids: CASSSGPSSTGELFF.

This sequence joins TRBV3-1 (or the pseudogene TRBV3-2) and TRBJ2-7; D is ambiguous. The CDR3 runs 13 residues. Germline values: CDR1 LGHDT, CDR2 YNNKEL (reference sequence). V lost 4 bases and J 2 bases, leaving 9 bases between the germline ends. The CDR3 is CASSPGRAYEQYF. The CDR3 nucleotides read TGTGCCAGCAGCCCAGGAAGGGCCTACGAGCAGTACTTC.

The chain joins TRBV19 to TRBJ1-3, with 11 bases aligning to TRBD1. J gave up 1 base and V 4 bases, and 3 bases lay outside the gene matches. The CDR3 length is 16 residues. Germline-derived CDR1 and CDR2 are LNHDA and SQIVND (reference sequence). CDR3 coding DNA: TGTGCCAGTAGTACACGGGACAGGGGGTCTGGAAACACCATATATTTT. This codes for CASSTRDRGSGNTIYF.

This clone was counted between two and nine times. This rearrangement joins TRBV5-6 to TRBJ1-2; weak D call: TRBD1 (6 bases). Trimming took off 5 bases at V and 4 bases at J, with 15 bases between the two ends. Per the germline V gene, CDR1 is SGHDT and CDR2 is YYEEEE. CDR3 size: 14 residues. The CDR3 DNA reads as TGTGCCAGCAGGGGGGCCCGGGGGGCCTATGGCTACACCTTC. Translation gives CASRGARGAYGYTF.

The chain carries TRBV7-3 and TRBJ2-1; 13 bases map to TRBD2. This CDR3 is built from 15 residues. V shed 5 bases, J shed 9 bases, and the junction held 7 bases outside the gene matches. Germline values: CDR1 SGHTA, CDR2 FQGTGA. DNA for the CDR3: TGTGCCAGCAGCAGACTAGCGGGAGGCATCATTGAGCAGTTCTTC. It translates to CASSRLAGGIIEQFF.

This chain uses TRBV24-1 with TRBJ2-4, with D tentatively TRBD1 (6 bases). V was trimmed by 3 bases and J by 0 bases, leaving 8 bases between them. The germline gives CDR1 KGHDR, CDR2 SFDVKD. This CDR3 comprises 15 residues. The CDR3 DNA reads TGTGCCACCAGTGATATCAGGGGAGCCAAAAACATTCAGTACTTC. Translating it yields CATSDIRGAKNIQYF.

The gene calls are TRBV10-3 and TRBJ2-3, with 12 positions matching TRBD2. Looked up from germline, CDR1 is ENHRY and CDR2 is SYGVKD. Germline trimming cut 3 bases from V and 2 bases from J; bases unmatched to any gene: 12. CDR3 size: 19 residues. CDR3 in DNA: TGTGCCATCAGTGACCCGGCCCGGCGGACTAGCGGGAACACAGATACGCAGTATTTT. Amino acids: CAISDPARRTSGNTDTQYF.

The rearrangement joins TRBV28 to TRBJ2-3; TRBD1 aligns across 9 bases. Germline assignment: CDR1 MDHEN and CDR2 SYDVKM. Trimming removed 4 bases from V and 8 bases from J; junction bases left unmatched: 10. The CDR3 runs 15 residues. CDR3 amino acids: CASSSRGQGSGTQYF. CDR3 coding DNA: TGTGCCAGCAGTTCGCGGGGACAGGGTAGTGGTACGCAGTATTTT.

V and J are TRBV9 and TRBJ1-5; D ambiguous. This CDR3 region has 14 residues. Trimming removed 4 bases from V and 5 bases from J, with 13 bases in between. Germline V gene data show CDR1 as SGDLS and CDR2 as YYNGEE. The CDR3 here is CASSSGPLDQPQHF. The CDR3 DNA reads TGTGCCAGCAGCTCAGGACCTTTGGATCAGCCCCAGCATTTT.

The CDR3 protein is CASSLGDNEQFF. The CDR3 bases are TGTGCCAGCAGCTTAGGGGACAATGAGCAGTTCTTC. The rearrangement uses TRBV7-9 and TRBJ2-1; no clear D gene. The CDR3 runs 12 residues. Trimming stripped 1 base from V and 5 bases from J, with 3 bases between. Per the germline V gene, CDR1 is SEHNR and CDR2 is FQNEAQ (reference sequence).

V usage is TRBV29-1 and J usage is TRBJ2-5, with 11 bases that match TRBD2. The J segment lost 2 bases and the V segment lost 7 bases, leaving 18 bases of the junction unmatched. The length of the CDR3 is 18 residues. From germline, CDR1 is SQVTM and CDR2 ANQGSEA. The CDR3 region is CSAEGGSGRALGQETQYF. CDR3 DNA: TGCAGCGCCGAAGGCGGTAGCGGGAGGGCCTTGGGGCAAGAGACCCAGTACTTC.

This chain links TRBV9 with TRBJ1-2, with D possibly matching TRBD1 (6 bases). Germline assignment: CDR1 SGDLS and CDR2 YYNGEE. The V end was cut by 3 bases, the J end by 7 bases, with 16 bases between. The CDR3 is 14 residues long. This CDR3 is CASSELLGGAGYTF. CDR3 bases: TGTGCCAGCAGCGAACTACTCGGGGGCGCTGGCTACACCTTC.

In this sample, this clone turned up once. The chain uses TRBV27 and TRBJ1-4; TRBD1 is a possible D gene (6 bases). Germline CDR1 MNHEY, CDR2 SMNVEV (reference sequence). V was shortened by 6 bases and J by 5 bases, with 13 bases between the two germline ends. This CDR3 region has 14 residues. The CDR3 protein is CASRLRGGNEKLFF. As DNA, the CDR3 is TGTGCCAGCAGATTGAGGGGGGGAAATGAAAAACTGTTTTTT.

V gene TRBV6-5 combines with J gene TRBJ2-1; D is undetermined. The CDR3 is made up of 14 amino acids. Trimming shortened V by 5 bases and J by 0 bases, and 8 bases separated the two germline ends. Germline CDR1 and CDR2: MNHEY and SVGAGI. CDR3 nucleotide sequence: TGTGCCAGCAGTAAAAGCCGCTCCTACAATGAGCAGTTCTTC. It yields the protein CASSKSRSYNEQFF.

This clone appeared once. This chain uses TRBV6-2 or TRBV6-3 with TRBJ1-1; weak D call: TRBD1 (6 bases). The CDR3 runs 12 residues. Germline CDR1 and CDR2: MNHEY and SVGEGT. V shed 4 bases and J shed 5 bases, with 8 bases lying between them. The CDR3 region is CASSSQGTEAFF. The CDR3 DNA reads TGTGCCAGCAGTTCCCAGGGGACTGAAGCTTTCTTT.

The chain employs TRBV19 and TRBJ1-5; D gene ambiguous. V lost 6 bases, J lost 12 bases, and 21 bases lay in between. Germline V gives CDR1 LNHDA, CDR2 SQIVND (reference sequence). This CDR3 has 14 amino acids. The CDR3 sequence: CASRKDGSPVGQHF. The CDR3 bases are TGTGCCAGTAGGAAGGACGGAAGCCCGGTTGGCCAGCATTTT.

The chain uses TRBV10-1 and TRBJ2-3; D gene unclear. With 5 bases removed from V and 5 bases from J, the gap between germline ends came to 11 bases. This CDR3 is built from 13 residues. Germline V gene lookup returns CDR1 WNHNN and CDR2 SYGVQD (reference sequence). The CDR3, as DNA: TGCGCCAGCAGTAGACCCGGCGGAGATACGCAGTATTTT. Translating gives CASSRPGGDTQYF.

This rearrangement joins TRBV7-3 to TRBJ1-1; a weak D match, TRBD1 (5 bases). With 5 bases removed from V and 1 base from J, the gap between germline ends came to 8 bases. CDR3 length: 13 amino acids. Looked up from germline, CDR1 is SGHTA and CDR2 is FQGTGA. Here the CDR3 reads CASSTQGNTEAFF. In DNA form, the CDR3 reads TGTGCCAGCAGCACGCAGGGGAACACTGAAGCTTTCTTT.

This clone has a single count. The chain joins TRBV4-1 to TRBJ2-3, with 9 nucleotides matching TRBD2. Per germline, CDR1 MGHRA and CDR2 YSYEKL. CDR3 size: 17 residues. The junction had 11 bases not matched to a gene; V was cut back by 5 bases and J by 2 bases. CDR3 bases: TGCGCCAGCAGCGCCCGGACTCTAGCGGGGCACACAGATACGCAGTATTTT. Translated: CASSARTLAGHTDTQYF.

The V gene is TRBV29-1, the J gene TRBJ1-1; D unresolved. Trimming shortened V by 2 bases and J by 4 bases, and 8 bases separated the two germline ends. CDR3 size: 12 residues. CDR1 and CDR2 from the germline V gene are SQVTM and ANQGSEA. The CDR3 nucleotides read TGCAGCGTTGAAACGGCGGGCACTGAAGCTTTCTTT. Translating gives CSVETAGTEAFF.

CDR3 nucleotide sequence: TGTGCCAGTAGCCAGACAGGGGGCGGGTCAGATACGCAGTATTTT. The encoded protein is CASSQTGGGSDTQYF. The genes are TRBV19 and TRBJ2-3; 10 nucleotides line up with TRBD1. CDR1 LNHDA and CDR2 SQIVND come from the germline V gene (reference sequence). There are 15 residues in the CDR3. V lost 6 bases and J lost 4; bases outside the gene matches: 7.

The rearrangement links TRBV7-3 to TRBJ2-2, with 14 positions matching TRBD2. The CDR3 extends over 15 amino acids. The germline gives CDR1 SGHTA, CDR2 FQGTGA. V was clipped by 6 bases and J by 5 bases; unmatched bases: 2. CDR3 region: CASSRTSGRTGELFF. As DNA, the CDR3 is TGTGCCAGCAGTCGGACTAGCGGGAGGACCGGGGAGCTGTTTTTT. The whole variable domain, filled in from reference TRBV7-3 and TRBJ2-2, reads GAGVSQTPSNKVTEKGKYVELRCDPISGHTALYWYRQSLGQGPEFLIYFQGTGAADDSGLPNDRFFAVRPEGSVSTLKIQRTERGDSAVYLCASSRTSGRTGELFFGEGSRLTVL.

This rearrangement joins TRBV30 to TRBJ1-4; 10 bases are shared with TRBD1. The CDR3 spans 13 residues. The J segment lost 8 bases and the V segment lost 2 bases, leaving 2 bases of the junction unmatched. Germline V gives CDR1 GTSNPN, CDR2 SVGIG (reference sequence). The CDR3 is CAWSTGQGEKLFF. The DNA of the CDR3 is TGTGCCTGGAGTACGGGACAGGGGGAAAAACTGTTTTTT.

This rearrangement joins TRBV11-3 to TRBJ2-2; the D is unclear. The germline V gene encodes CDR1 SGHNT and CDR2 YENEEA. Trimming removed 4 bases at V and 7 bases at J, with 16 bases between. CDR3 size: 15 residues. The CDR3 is CASSSREERGGELFF. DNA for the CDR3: TGTGCCAGCAGCTCAAGGGAAGAGCGAGGCGGGGAGCTGTTTTTT. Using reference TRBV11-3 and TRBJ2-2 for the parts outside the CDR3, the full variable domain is EAGVVQSPRYKIIEKKQPVAFWCNPISGHNTLYWYLQNLGQGPELLIRYENEEAVDDSQLPKDRFSAERLKGVDSTLKIQPAELGDSAVYLCASSSREERGGELFFGEGSRLTVL.

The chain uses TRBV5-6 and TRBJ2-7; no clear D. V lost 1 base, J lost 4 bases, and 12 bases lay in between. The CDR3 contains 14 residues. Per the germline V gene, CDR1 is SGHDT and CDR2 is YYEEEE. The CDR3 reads CASSLLNPEYEQYF. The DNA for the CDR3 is TGTGCCAGCAGCTTGTTGAATCCTGAATACGAGCAGTACTTC. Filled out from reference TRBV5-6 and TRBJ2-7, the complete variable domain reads DAGVTQSPTHLIKTRGQQVTLRCSPKSGHDTVSWYQQALGQGPQFIFQYYEEEERQRGNFPDRFSGHQFPNYSSELNVNALLLGDSALYLCASSLLNPEYEQYFGPGTRLTVT.

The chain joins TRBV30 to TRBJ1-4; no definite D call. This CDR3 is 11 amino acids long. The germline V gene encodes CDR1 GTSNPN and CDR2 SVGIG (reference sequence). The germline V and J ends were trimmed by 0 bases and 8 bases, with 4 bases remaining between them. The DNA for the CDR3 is TGTGCCTGGAGTGTACGGGAAAAACTGTTTTTT. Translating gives CAWSVREKLFF.

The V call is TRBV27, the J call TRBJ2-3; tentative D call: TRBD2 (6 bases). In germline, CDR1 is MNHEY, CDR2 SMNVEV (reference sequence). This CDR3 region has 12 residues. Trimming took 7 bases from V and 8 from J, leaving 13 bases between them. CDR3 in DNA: TGTGCCAGCAACCCCCTAGCGACTACGCAGTATTTT. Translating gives CASNPLATTQYF.

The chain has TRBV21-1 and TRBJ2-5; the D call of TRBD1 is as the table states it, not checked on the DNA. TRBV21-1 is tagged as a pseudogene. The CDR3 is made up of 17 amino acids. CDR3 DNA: TGTGCCAGCAGCAAAGCTCGGCGAGGGGGCGAGAGGGAGACCCAGTACTTC. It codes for CASSKARRGGERETQYF.

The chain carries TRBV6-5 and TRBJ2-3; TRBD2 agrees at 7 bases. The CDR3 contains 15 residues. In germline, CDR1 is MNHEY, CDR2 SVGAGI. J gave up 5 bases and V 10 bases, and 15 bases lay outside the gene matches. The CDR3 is CATRRRRELGDTQYF. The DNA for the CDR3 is TGTGCCACCCGAAGGCGGCGGGAGCTCGGAGATACGCAGTATTTT.

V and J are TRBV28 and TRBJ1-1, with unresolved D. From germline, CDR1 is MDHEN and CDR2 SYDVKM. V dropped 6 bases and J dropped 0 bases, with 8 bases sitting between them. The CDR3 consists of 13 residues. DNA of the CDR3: TGTGCCAGCAGGATTCGCATGAACACTGAAGCTTTCTTT. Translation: CASRIRMNTEAFF.